What follows are 23 T cell receptor beta chains derived from one specimen sequenced in a study of T cell responses to AZD1222 COVID-19 vaccine. TCRdb's table, derived via immunoSEQ multiplex PCR, lists solely in-frame clones and lacks some. The sample carries about 200,000 clones, approximately 89% recorded once. Sequencing used peripheral blood, obtained 28 days after the second AZD1222 dose. The source of these receptors is an adult who received the AZD1222 COVID-19 vaccine.

The rearrangement links TRBV27 to TRBJ2-3; maybe TRBD2 (6 bases). V was shortened by 1 base and J by 4 bases, with 18 bases between the two germline ends. The CDR3 is 17 amino acids. CDR1 MNHEY and CDR2 SMNVEV come from the germline V gene (reference sequence). Here the CDR3 reads CASSLWPPGQRADTQYF. Here the CDR3 DNA reads TGTGCCAGCAGTTTATGGCCGCCGGGCCAGCGGGCAGATACGCAGTATTTT.

The chain carries TRBV12-3 or TRBV12-4 and TRBJ1-2; D is uncertain. This CDR3 is built from 11 residues. V was shortened by 4 bases and J by 4 bases, with 4 bases between the two germline ends. The chain's CDR3 is CASSYSYGYTF. In DNA form, the CDR3 reads TGTGCCAGCAGTTACAGCTATGGCTACACCTTC.

The chain employs TRBV2 and TRBJ1-1, with D possibly being TRBD1 (6 bases). Germline values: CDR1 SNHLY, CDR2 FYNNEI. The CDR3 loop spans 13 amino acids. V lost 6 bases to trimming and J lost 7 bases, with 15 bases between them. The CDR3 bases are TGTGCCAGCAGACCGACAGGCTACAATGAAGCTTTCTTT. It translates to CASRPTGYNEAFF.

The chain has TRBV5-1 and TRBJ2-7, with a weak D call TRBD1 (5 bases). The CDR3 runs to 13 residues. CDR1 is SGHRS, CDR2 YFSETQ, per germline. V lost 7 bases and J 2 bases, leaving 13 bases between the germline ends. The CDR3 coding sequence is TGCGCCAGCGCTTGGGGCGGAACCTACGAGCAGTACTTC. It yields the protein CASAWGGTYEQYF.

J is TRBJ2-7 and V is TRBV5-1; TRBD1 is a possible D gene (6 bases). The germline V and J ends were trimmed by 6 bases and 0 bases, with 16 bases remaining between them. In germline, CDR1 is SGHRS, CDR2 YFSETQ. The CDR3 has 15 amino acids. The CDR3 loop is CASTSRGDSSYEQYF. CDR3 DNA: TGCGCCAGCACCTCCAGGGGCGATAGCTCCTACGAGCAGTACTTC.

The J gene is TRBJ1-5, the V gene TRBV4-1; TRBD1 might be the D (5 bases). There are 17 residues in the CDR3. Germline CDR1 MGHRA, CDR2 YSYEKL. Trimming took off 1 base at V and 0 bases at J, with 13 bases between the two ends. The DNA for the CDR3 is TGCGCCAGCAGCCAAGCCTCGGGGCTAGATAGCAATCAGCCCCAGCATTTT. Its translation is CASSQASGLDSNQPQHF.

The CDR3 DNA is TGCGCCAGCAGCCAATCCGCCGGGGCCACTAACTATGGCTACACCTTC. Translation: CASSQSAGATNYGYTF. The chain combines TRBV4-1 with TRBJ1-2; D may be TRBD1 (5 bases). Trimming cost V 2 bases and J 0 bases, with 13 bases left between them. This CDR3 has 16 amino acids. Germline V lookup: CDR1 MGHRA, CDR2 YSYEKL.

This chain links TRBV7-3 with TRBJ1-1; possibly TRBD1 for D (5 bases). V was trimmed by 2 bases and J by 5 bases, leaving 15 bases between them. The CDR3 runs to 15 residues. Germline loops: CDR1 SGHTA, CDR2 FQGTGA. In nucleotides, the CDR3 is TGTGCCAGCAGCTTAGGGGCCCAAAGGGGAACTGAAGCTTTCTTT. Protein product: CASSLGAQRGTEAFF.

This clone was seen once. V and J are TRBV9 and TRBJ2-2, with 7 nucleotides matching TRBD1. Germline V gene sequence: CDR1 SGDLS, CDR2 YYNGEE. Germline trimming cut 5 bases from V and 0 bases from J; bases unmatched to any gene: 1. The CDR3 consists of 14 residues. The CDR3 protein is CASRGQTNTGELFF. DNA of the CDR3: TGTGCCAGCAGGGGACAGACGAACACCGGGGAGCTGTTTTTT.

The V and J genes are TRBV7-9 and TRBJ2-1; TRBD2 aligns across 11 bases. CDR1 SEHNR and CDR2 FQNEAQ come from the germline V gene (reference sequence). V was clipped by 1 base and J by 0 bases; unmatched bases: 5. This CDR3 contains 18 residues. In DNA, the CDR3 is TGTGCCAGCAGCTTAGGACTAGCGGGACTAAGCTCCTACAATGAGCAGTTCTTC. Its protein product is CASSLGLAGLSSYNEQFF.

The CDR3 is CASSYNNYEQYF. The CDR3, as DNA: TGTGCCAGCAGTTACAACAACTACGAGCAGTACTTC. The V gene is TRBV6-5, the J gene TRBJ2-7; the D is unclear. Trimming left V 2 bases short and J 3 bases short, with 5 bases between. The CDR3 is 12 residues long. Germline CDR1 is MNHEY and CDR2 is SVGAGI.

This chain joins TRBV19 and TRBJ1-5; 8 nucleotides agree with TRBD1. The V gene end was trimmed by 3 bases and the J gene end by 7 bases; junction bases not matched to a gene: 8. CDR1 and CDR2 (germline): LNHDA, SQIVND (reference sequence). This CDR3 spans 15 amino acids. The CDR3 DNA reads TGTGCCAGTAGTATGTCCGGACAGGGCAGGCAGCCCCAGCATTTT. Translating it yields CASSMSGQGRQPQHF.

The CDR3: CASSLREEAKNIQYF. The CDR3 DNA follows: TGTGCCAGCAGCTTAAGAGAGGAGGCCAAAAACATTCAGTACTTC. The J gene is TRBJ2-4, the V gene TRBV7-8; D gene unclear. CDR1 SGHVS and CDR2 FQNEAQ come from the germline V gene. Trimming took 2 bases from V and 1 from J, leaving 9 bases between them. The CDR3 sequence is 15 residues long.

The chain carries TRBV11-2 and TRBJ2-1; D perhaps matches TRBD2 (6 bases). The CDR3 has 13 residues. Germline-derived CDR1 and CDR2 are SGHAT and FQNNGV. V was clipped by 5 bases and J by 6 bases, with 11 bases between them. The CDR3 DNA follows: TGTGCCAGCAGCCACGGAGGGCTCAATGAGCAGTTCTTC. Translated, it gives CASSHGGLNEQFF.

The genes are TRBV28 and TRBJ1-3; 9 nucleotides match TRBD1. Trimming took 6 bases from V and 5 from J; bases not matched to a gene: 5. Per germline, CDR1 MDHEN and CDR2 SYDVKM. The CDR3 totals 14 residues. Written as DNA, the CDR3 is TGTGCCAGCAGGACAGGGGGTCCAAGAAACACCATATATTTT. This translates into CASRTGGPRNTIYF.

The V gene is TRBV10-3, the J gene TRBJ2-1, with D hard to call. The CDR3 has 15 residues. The V end was cut by 6 bases, the J end by 4 bases, with 16 bases between. The germline V gene encodes CDR1 ENHRY and CDR2 SYGVKD. CDR3 residues: CAIRSVGGMYNEQFF. The CDR3 DNA reads TGTGCCATCAGGTCGGTCGGTGGGATGTACAATGAGCAGTTCTTC.

This chain connects TRBV9 to TRBJ2-1; D possibly corresponds to TRBD1 (5 bases). Per the germline V gene, CDR1 is SGDLS and CDR2 is YYNGEE. The V and J ends lost 0 bases and 5 bases respectively, with 9 bases between them. The CDR3 sequence is 14 residues long. CDR3 in DNA: TGTGCCAGCAGCGTAGGTAGACAGAACAATGAGCAGTTCTTC. Protein sequence: CASSVGRQNNEQFF.

J is TRBJ2-7 and V is TRBV13; D perhaps matches TRBD1 (6 bases). The length of the CDR3 is 15 residues. The V gene's germline CDR1 is PRHDT and CDR2 FYEKMQ (reference sequence). V gave up 3 bases and J gave up 1 base, with 13 bases separating them. CDR3 region: CASSFGGRGSYEQYF. CDR3 sequence (DNA): TGTGCCAGCAGCTTCGGTGGCAGGGGTTCCTACGAGCAGTACTTC.

The V gene is TRBV6-6, the J gene TRBJ2-1; D unresolved. CDR1 and CDR2 from the germline V gene are MNHNY and SVGAGI (reference sequence). V lost 2 bases and J 4 bases, leaving 15 bases between the germline ends. This CDR3 spans 16 amino acids. The CDR3 sequence is CASSYALQVGYNEQFF. CDR3 bases: TGTGCCAGCAGTTACGCTTTACAAGTGGGATACAATGAGCAGTTCTTC.

The chain couples TRBV27 to TRBJ1-6; D unclear. Trimming pared 6 bases from V and 5 bases from J, leaving 11 bases between. The CDR3 runs 14 residues. Germline loops: CDR1 MNHEY, CDR2 SMNVEV (reference sequence). The CDR3 region is CASRSGIDNSPLHF. The CDR3 DNA sequence: TGTGCCAGCAGGTCCGGGATAGATAATTCACCCCTCCACTTT.

The chain has TRBV19 and TRBJ1-6; TRBD1 might be the D (5 bases). The CDR3 has 15 residues. Germline V gene sequence: CDR1 LNHDA, CDR2 SQIVND (reference sequence). Trimming stripped 4 bases from V and 7 bases from J, with 14 bases between. CDR3 region: CASSKQDGRNSPLHF. In DNA form, the CDR3 reads TGTGCCAGTAGTAAACAGGATGGCCGAAATTCACCCCTCCACTTT.

J is TRBJ2-7 and V is TRBV28; 10 positions agree with TRBD1. The germline CDR1 and CDR2 sequences are MDHEN and SYDVKM. The CDR3 consists of 15 residues. With V trimmed by 3 bases and J by 2 bases, 4 bases remained unmatched. CDR3 region: CASSLGQGIPYEQYF. The CDR3 DNA sequence: TGTGCCAGCAGTTTGGGACAGGGGATTCCCTACGAGCAGTACTTC.

The rearrangement links TRBV12-3 or TRBV12-4 to TRBJ2-3, with no clear D. The germline V and J ends were trimmed by 5 bases and 2 bases, with 5 bases remaining between them. The CDR3 loop spans 12 amino acids. The CDR3 DNA sequence: TGTGCCAGCAGTCTGTTCACAGATACGCAGTATTTT. Translated: CASSLFTDTQYF.